A single sample is the source of the 7 T cell receptor beta chains below, sequenced in a study of low-dose radiotherapy and immunotherapy resistance in tumors (dated by TCRdb to the early 2020s). The label giving this sample's time point can be read as: before trial treatment. The sequencer was an Illumina HiSeq 2500. First-strand cDNA was synthesized with Superscript III and a set of TRAV- and TRBV-specific primers, covering both TCRalpha and TCRbeta chains. A roughly 22-cycle PCR with Phusion amplified the TCRs, pairing a constant-region primer with the adapter that was attached to the V primers. Through fastp at Q25 and MiXCR, TCRdb rebuilt clones from the public reads, retaining in-frame beta chains. Entries are consolidated by CDR3 protein sequence, retaining the most common genes and DNA. Present in this sample are 55,000 to 70,000 distinct CDR3 sequences, around 27% of which were seen just once. About 6% of the sample lies in the top ten.

Source: PBMCs, taken before treatment. These receptors came from a male donor with prostate cancer.

The rearrangement uses TRBV12-3 or TRBV12-4 and TRBJ2-4, with no clear D. V was shortened by 2 bases and J by 0 bases, with 8 bases between the two germline ends. The CDR3 spans 15 residues. DNA of the CDR3: TGTGCCAGCAGTTTAACAGAATCAGCCAAAAACATTCAGTACTTC. Translated: CASSLTESAKNIQYF.

This chain connects TRBV4-1 to TRBJ2-5; 8 bases agree with TRBD2. The CDR3 runs 16 residues. The V gene end was trimmed by 1 base and the J gene end by 1 base; junction bases not matched to a gene: 5. In germline, CDR1 is MGHRA, CDR2 YSYEKL. DNA of the CDR3: TGCGCCAGCAGCCAAGCGAGCGGGGGCTTCCAAGAGACCCAGTACTTC. It encodes CASSQASGGFQETQYF.

This clonotype was seen repeatedly, ten times or more. The rearrangement joins TRBV30 to TRBJ2-1; D not resolved. From germline, CDR1 is GTSNPN and CDR2 SVGIG (reference sequence). The CDR3 is 13 amino acids. Deletions cut 3 bases from V and 4 bases from J, with 10 bases between. The DNA for the CDR3 is TGTGCCTGGAGGGCAGACACATACAATGAGCAGTTCTTC. Protein product: CAWRADTYNEQFF. The entire variable domain, with the rest obtained from reference TRBV30 and TRBJ2-1, is as follows: SQTIHQWPATLVQPVGSPLSLECTVEGTSNPNLYWYRQAAGRGLQLLFYSVGIGQISSEVPQNLSASRPQDRQFILSSKKLLLSDSGFYLCAWRADTYNEQFFGPGTRLTVL.

The chain couples TRBV28 to TRBJ1-2, with D unresolved. The CDR3 runs to 17 residues. CDR1 and CDR2 from the germline V gene are MDHEN and SYDVKM. V was shortened by 7 bases and J by 2 bases, with 23 bases between the two germline ends. CDR3 sequence reads: CASTTAMSGRLNYGYTF. The CDR3 nucleotides read TGTGCCAGCACGACCGCAATGTCGGGCCGTCTGAACTATGGCTACACCTTC.

At least ten counts were recorded for this clonotype. The gene calls are TRBV27 and TRBJ2-1, with D unclear. The CDR3 length is 13 residues. Germline CDR1 reads MNHEY; CDR2 reads SMNVEV (reference sequence). The germline V and J ends were trimmed by 8 bases and 6 bases, with 14 bases remaining between them. The CDR3 here is CASSPTAFNEQFF. The DNA of the CDR3 is TGTGCCAGCTCACCAACAGCATTCAATGAGCAGTTCTTC.

This clonotype occurred many times. V gene TRBV6-6 combines with J gene TRBJ2-3; TRBD2 agrees at 12 bases. The V gene end was trimmed by 2 bases and the J gene end by 5 bases; junction bases not matched to a gene: 8. The CDR3 loop spans 17 amino acids. Germline V gene sequence: CDR1 MNHNY, CDR2 SVGAGI (reference sequence). The CDR3 here is CASSYRRLAGDEDTQYF. The CDR3, as DNA: TGTGCCAGCAGTTACCGCCGACTAGCGGGGGATGAAGATACGCAGTATTTT.

This clonotype was seen repeatedly, ten times or more. The CDR3 DNA reads TGTGCCAGTATTGGCGGACCCGGCGAGCAGTACTTC. This sequence encodes CASIGGPGEQYF. The rearrangement uses TRBV19 and TRBJ2-7, with D unresolved. This CDR3 contains 12 residues. Trimming removed 7 bases at V and 6 bases at J, with 13 bases between. The germline V gene has CDR1 LNHDA and CDR2 SQIVND (reference sequence). The variable domain in full, with the rest retrieved from reference TRBV19 and TRBJ2-7, is DGGITQSPKYLFRKEGQNVTLSCEQNLNHDAMYWYRQDPGQGLRLIYYSQIVNDFQKGDIAEGYSVSREKKESFPLTVTSAQKNPTAFYLCASIGGPGEQYFGPGTRLTVT.